Shown below are 2 T cell receptor beta chains from a single sample sequenced in a study of CD8+ T cells in alopecia areata (dated by TCRdb to the late 2010s). Library creation used the immunoSEQ multiplex PCR assay. RNA was extracted from all samples and reverse transcribed into cDNA, which served as template for TCR sequencing. This is the immuneACCESS table as TCRdb keeps it, with only in-frame sequences that have V and J called. A part of the clones is gone; compared with another copy, unresolved V genes explain less than half, and the rest is unexplained. This sample gives 190,000 or so clones in total; about 60% of them show up just once. The top ten clones comprise approximately 3.4% of the sample. What the time point label conveys for this sample: 4 weeks on oral tofacitinib. This sample's treatment or condition label indicates: oral pan-JAK inhibitor, 5-10 mg twice daily. Sample: CD4+ T cells sorted from blood, taken at week 4, from a patient treated with tofacitinib. These receptors were collected from a human donor with alopecia areata.

The chain recombines TRBV2 with TRBJ1-6; no reliable D call. Germline-derived CDR1 and CDR2 are SNHLY and FYNNEI. CDR3 size: 13 residues. V was pared by 8 bases and J by 9 bases, with 14 bases between. CDR3 DNA sequence: TGTGCCAGCCCCCCTAAGAGCGGTTCACCCCTCCACTTT. Amino acid sequence: CASPPKSGSPLHF.

As for this clone: An end of the junction differs from the germline gene, which may be a read error. This chain links TRBV28 with TRBJ1-2, with 10 bases aligning to TRBD1. The CDR3 covers 15 residues. Germline V lookup: CDR1 MDHEN, CDR2 SYDVKM. As DNA, the CDR3 is TGTGCCAGCAGTGAGGACAGGGGGAGCGGCTATGGCTACGCCTTC. This gives the protein CASSEDRGSGYGYAF.